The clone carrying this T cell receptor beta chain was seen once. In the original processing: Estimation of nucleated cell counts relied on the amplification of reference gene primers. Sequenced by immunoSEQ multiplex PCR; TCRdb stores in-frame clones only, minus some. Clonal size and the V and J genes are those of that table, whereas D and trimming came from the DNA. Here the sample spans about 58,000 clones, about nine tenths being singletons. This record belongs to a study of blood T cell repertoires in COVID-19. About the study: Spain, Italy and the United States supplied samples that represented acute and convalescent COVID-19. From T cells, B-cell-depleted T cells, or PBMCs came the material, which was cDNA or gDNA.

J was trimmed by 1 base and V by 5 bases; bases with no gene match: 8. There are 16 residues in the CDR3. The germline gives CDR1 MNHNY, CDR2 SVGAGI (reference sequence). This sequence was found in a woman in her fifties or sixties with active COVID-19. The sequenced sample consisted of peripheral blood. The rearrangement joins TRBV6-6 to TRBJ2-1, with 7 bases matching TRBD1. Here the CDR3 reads CASSTKGARSYNEQFF. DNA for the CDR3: TGTGCCAGCAGTACCAAGGGGGCGAGGTCCTACAATGAGCAGTTCTTC.